This TCR beta chain is drawn from a study of T-cell reconstitution after alpha-beta-depleted transplantation in children. The sample holds many counts of this clonotype. During its preparation, the TCRbeta library received unique molecular identifiers. TCRdb recomputed calls from the PCR reads with MiXCR, one row per CDR3 protein. Here the sample spans about 460,000 distinct CDR3 sequences, around 13% being singletons. The CDR3 length is 14 residues. Germline CDR1 and CDR2: KGHSH and LQKENI. V lost 3 bases and J lost 1, with 9 bases in between. This sequence was found in a human donor who donated a stem cell graft to a child with combined immunodeficiency. The chain recombines TRBV18 with TRBJ1-1; unclear D gene. Source: PBMCs from the stem cell graft donor, taken from the stem cell graft. The CDR3 region is CASSPGLGNTEAFF. CDR3 in DNA: TGTGCCAGCTCACCCGGACTGGGGAACACTGAAGCTTTCTTT.